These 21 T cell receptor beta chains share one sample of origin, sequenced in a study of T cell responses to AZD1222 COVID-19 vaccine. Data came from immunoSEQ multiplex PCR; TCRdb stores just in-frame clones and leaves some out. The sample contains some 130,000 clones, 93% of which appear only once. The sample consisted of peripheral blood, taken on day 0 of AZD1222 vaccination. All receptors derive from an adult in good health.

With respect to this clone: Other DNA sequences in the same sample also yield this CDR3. CDR3 loop: CASSQSYEQYF. As DNA, the CDR3 is TGTGCCAGCAGCCAAAGCTACGAGCAGTACTTC. The J gene is TRBJ2-7, the V gene TRBV3-1 (or the pseudogene TRBV3-2), with D unclear. Germline V gene sequence: CDR1 LGHDT, CDR2 YNNKEL (reference sequence). V dropped 2 bases and J dropped 3 bases, with 2 bases sitting between them. The CDR3 runs 11 residues.

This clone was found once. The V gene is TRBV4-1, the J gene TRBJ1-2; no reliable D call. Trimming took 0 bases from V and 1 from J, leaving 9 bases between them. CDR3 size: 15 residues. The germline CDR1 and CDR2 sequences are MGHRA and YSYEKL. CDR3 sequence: CASSQDSSFNYGYTF. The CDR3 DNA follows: TGCGCCAGCAGCCAAGATTCGTCCTTTAACTATGGCTACACCTTC.

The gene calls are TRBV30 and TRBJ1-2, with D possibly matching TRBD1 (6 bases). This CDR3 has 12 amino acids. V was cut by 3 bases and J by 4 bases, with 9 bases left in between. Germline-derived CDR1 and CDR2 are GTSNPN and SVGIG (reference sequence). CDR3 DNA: TGTGCCTGGAGACGACAGGTCTATGGCTACACCTTC. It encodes CAWRRQVYGYTF.

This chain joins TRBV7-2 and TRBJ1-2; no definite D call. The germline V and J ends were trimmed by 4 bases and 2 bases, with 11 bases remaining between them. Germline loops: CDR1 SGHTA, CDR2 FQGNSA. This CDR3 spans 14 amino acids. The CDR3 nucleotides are TGTGCCAGCAGCTCTACCGCAATGAACTATGGCTACACCTTC. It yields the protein CASSSTAMNYGYTF.

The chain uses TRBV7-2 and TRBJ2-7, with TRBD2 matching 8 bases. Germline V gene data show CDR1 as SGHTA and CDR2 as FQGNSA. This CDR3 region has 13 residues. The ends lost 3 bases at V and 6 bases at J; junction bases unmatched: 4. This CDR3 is CASSFKAGVEQYF. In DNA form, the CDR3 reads TGTGCCAGCAGCTTCAAAGCGGGAGTCGAGCAGTACTTC.

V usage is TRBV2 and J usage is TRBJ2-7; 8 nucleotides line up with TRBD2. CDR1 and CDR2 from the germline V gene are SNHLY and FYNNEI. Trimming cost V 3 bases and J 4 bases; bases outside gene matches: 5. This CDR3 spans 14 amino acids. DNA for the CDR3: TGTGCCAGCAGTGAGGCAAGCGGGAGTTACGAGCAGTACTTC. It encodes CASSEASGSYEQYF.

The CDR3 DNA reads as TGTGCCAGTAGATATTATCGCGGGGACGGAAGTTACGAGCAGTACTTC. Amino acid sequence: CASRYYRGDGSYEQYF. The V and J genes are TRBV19 and TRBJ2-7; TRBD2 is a possible D gene (6 bases). CDR3 size: 16 residues. CDR1 and CDR2 from the germline V gene are LNHDA and SQIVND (reference sequence). V lost 6 bases and J lost 4, with 22 bases in between.

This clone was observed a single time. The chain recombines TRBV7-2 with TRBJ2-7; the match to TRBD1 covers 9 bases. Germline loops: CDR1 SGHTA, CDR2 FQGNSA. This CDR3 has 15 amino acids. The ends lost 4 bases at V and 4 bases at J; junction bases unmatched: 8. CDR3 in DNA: TGTGCCAGCAGCTCATATACAGGGGGCAGTTACGAGCAGTACTTC. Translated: CASSSYTGGSYEQYF.

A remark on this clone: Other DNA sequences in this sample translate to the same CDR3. The CDR3 loop is CASSLEGASNQPQHF. CDR3 bases: TGCGCCAGCAGCTTGGAGGGGGCCAGCAATCAGCCCCAGCATTTT. The chain uses TRBV5-1 and TRBJ1-5; 7 bases align to TRBD1. The CDR3 consists of 15 residues. CDR1 and CDR2 from the germline V gene are SGHRS and YFSETQ. J gave up 1 base and V 0 bases, and 1 base lay outside the gene matches.

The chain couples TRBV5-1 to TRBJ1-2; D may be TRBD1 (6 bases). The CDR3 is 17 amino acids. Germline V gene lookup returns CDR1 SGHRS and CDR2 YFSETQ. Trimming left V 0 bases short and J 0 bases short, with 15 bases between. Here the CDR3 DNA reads TGCGCCAGCAGCTTGGGGGGGGCGCTTTCAGCTAACTATGGCTACACCTTC. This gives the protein CASSLGGALSANYGYTF.

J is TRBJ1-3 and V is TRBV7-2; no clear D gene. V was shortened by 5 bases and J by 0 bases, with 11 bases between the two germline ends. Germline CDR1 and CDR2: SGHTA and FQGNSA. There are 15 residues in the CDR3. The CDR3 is CASSIRASSGNTIYF. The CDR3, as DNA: TGTGCCAGCAGCATAAGGGCCAGCTCTGGAAACACCATATATTTT.

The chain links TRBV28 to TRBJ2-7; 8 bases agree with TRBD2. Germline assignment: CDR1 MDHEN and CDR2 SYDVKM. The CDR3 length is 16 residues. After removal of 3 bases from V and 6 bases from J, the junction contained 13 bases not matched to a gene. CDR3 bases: TGTGCCAGCAGTTTTCAACTAGCGGCCCCTTCGTCCGAGCAGTACTTC. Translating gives CASSFQLAAPSSEQYF. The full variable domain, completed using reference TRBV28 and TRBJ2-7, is DVKVTQSSRYLVKRTGEKVFLECVQDMDHENMFWYRQDPGLGLRLIYFSYDVKMKEKGDIPEGYSVSREKKERFSLILESASTNQTSMYLCASSFQLAAPSSEQYFGPGTRLTVT.

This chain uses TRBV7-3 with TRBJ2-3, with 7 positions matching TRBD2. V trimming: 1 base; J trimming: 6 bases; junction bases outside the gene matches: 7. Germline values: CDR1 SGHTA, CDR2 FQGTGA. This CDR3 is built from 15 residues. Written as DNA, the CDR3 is TGTGCCAGCAGCTTAAAGGGGAGGGGCCCGGATACGCAGTATTTT. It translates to CASSLKGRGPDTQYF.

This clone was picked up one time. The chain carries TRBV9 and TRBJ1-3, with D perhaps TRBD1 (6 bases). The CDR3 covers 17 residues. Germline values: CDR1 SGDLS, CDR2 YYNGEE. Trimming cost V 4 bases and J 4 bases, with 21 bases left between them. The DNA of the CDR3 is TGTGCCAGCAGCCCTCATTCGGGGATGGGGGGCGGAAACACCATATATTTT. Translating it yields CASSPHSGMGGGNTIYF.

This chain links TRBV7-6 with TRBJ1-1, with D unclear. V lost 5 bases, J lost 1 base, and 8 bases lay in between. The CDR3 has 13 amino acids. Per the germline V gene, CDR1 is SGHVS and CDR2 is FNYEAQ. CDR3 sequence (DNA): TGTGCCAGCAGCCTGGCAGAGAACACTGAAGCTTTCTTT. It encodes CASSLAENTEAFF.

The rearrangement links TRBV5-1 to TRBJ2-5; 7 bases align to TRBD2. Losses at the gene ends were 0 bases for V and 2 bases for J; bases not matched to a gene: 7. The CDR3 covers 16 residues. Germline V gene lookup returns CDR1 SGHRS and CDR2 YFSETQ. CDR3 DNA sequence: TGCGCCAGCAGCTTGGGGCTAGCGGATAGGCAAGAGACCCAGTACTTC. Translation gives CASSLGLADRQETQYF.

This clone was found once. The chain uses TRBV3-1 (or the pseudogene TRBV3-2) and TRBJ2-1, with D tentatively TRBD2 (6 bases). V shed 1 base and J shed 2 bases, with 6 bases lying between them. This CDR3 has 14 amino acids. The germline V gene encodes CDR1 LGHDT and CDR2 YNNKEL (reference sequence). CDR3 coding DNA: TGTGCCAGCAGCCAAGGCGGGACCTACAATGAGCAGTTCTTC. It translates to CASSQGGTYNEQFF.

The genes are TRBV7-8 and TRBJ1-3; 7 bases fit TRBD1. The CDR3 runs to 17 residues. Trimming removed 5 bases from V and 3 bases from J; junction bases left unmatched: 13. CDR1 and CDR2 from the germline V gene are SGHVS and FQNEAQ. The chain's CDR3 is CASSPRGGGHGGNTIYF. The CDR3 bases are TGTGCCAGCAGCCCACGCGGAGGGGGCCACGGTGGAAACACCATATATTTT. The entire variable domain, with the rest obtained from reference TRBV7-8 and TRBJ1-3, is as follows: GAGVSQSPRYKVAKRGQDVALRCDPISGHVSLFWYQQALGQGPEFLTYFQNEAQLDKSGLPSDRFFAERPEGSVSTLKIQRTQQEDSAVYLCASSPRGGGHGGNTIYFGEGSWLTVV.

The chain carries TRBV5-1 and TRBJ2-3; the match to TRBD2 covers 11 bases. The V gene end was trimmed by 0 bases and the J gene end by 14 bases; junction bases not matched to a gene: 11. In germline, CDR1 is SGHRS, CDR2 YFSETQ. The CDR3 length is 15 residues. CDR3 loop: CASSLEGTSGKIMYF. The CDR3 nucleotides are TGCGCCAGCAGCTTGGAGGGGACTAGCGGAAAAATAATGTATTTT.

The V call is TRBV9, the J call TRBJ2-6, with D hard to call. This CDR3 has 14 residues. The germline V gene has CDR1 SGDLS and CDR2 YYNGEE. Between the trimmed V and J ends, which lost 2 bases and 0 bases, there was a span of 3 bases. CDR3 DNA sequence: TGTGCCAGCAGCGTCCTCTCTGGGGCCAACGTCCTGACTTTC. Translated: CASSVLSGANVLTF. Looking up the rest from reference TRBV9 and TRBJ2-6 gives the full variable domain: DSGVTQTPKHLITATGQRVTLRCSPRSGDLSVYWYQQSLDQGLQFLIQYYNGEERAKGNILERFSAQQFPDLHSELNLSSLELGDSALYFCASSVLSGANVLTFGAGSRLTVL.

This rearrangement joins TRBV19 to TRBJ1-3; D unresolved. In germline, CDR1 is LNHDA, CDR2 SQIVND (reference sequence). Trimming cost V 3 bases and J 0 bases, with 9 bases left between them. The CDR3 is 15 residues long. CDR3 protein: CASSMEGDSGNTIYF. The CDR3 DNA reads TGTGCCAGTAGTATGGAGGGCGACTCTGGAAACACCATATATTTT.